This TCR beta chain derives from a study of control samples from healthy donors and cancer patients (TCRdb year 2020). Remarks on this clone: Its specific antigen is unknown. Per-base qualities were not stored, and no clone one base away is much larger.

The junction shows trimming of 5 bases on V and 2 bases on J, and the gene matches do not reach 4 bases of it. The germline V gene specifies SGHTA as CDR1 and FQGNSA as CDR2. Taken from cysteine to phenylalanine, the CDR3 has 14 residues. Of the read, only the CDR3 DNA is kept; its 42 bases are in frame from base 1. Libraries came from the immunoSEQ multiplex PCR assay. In TCRdb, the immuneACCESS table is reduced to in-frame sequences with V and J assigned. These tables do not hold every clone; where another copy was compared, an unresolved V gene accounts for under half, and the others remain unexplained. The sample contains over 150,000 clones, under 95% of them found a single time. The ten largest account for about 1.5% of the sample.

The chain links TRBV7-2 with TRBJ1-2; the central 8 bases match TRBD1. Sequenced sample: blood. The sequence was collected from a woman between 18 and 30 years old in good health. The nucleotide sequence reads as follows: TGTGCCAGCAGCCCGGACAGGGTGAACTATGGCTACACCTTC. This sequence encodes CASSPDRVNYGYTF.